This T cell receptor (beta chain) is drawn from a study of cytomegalovirus exposure and HLA in healthy donors. Notes on this clone: Its antigen is still unknown.

The V end lost 4 bases, the J end lost 1 base, and 11 bases lay between the germline ends. Germline CDR1 SGHNT, CDR2 YYREEE (reference sequence). The CDR3 has 14 amino acids. While unrecorded immune exposures were likely, the donors were nominally healthy when sampled. PCR employed 60 Vbeta and 13 Jbeta primers. Repertoires were generated with immunoSEQ multiplex PCR, while TCRdb's copy carries only in-frame clones and drops some. The repertoire has tens of thousands of clones, about 79% of them found once; the top ten carry under 9%. General study points: Earlier analysis looked at TCR beta V segments, and most were productive about 87% or about 30% of the time. Further analysis, carried out later, found HLA-associated TCR beta chains more clonally expanded than equally common other chains. Accounts indicate the classifier identified cytomegalovirus status with strong specificity and sensitivity.

Material for sequencing was PBMCs. This clonotype was obtained from a man in his 60s in good health and CMV-seropositive. The gene calls are TRBV5-4 and TRBJ1-2; possible D gene TRBD1, 6 bases. Here the CDR3 DNA reads TGTGCCAGCAGCCACGGACAGAGTAACTATGGCTACACCTTC. Translating it yields CASSHGQSNYGYTF.